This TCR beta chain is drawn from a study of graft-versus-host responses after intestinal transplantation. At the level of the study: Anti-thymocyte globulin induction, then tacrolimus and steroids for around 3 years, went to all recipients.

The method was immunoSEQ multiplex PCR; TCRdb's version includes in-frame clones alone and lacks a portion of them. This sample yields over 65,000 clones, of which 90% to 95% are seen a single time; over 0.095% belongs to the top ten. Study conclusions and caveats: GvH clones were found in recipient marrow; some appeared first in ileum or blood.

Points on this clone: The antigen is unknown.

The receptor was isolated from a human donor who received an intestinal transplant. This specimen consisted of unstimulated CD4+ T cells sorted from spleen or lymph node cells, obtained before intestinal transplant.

The CDR3 nucleotides are TGTGCCAGCAGTGAGGCAGACTCCTACGAGCAGTACTTC. It yields the protein CASSEADSYEQYF. The gene calls are TRBV6-1 and TRBJ2-7; D is uncertain. The V and J ends lost 3 bases and 0 bases respectively, with 6 bases between them. The CDR3 has 13 residues. Per germline, CDR1 MNHNS and CDR2 SASEGT.